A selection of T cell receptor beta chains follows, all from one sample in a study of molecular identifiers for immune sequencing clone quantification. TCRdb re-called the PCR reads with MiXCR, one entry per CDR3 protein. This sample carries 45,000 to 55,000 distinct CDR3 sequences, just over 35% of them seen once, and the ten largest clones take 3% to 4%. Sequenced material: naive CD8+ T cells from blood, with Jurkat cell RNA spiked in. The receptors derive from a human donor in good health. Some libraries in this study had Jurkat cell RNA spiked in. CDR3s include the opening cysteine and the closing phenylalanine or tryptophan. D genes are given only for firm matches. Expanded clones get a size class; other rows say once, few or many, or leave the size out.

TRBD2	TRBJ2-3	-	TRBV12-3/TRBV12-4	CASSFAGVADTLYF
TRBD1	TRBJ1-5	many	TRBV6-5	CASSNGQAGNQPQHF
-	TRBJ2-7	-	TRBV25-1	CASSLLGPAEQYF
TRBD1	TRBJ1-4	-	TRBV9	CASSEGTGGFVEKLFF
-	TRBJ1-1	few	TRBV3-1	CASSLRWGATGSTEAFF
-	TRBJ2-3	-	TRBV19	CAGSMGNPTDTQYF
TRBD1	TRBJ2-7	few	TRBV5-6	CASSSGQLNPYEQYF
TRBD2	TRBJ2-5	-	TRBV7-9	CASSLLAGEETQYF
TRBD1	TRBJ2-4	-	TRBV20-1	CSAYGTDKYIQYF
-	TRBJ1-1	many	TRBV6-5	CASSLTGLSTEAFF
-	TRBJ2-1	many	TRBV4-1	CASSQLRNEQFF
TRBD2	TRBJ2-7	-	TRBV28	CASSQTSGRVSYEQYF
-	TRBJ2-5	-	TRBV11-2	CASSIRPGLQETQYF
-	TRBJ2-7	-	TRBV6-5	CAGSSYSRTTTYEQYF
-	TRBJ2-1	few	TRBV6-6	CASSYSRKEQFF
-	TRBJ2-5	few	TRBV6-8	CASEEPLKETQYF
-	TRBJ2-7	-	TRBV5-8	CASSLAGTRGDEQYF
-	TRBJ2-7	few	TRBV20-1	CSARGTERSYEQYF
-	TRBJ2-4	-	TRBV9	CASSGDLGIPKNIQYF
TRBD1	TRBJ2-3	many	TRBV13	CASSPGQGDTDTQYF
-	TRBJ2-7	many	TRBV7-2	CASSLERTPSYEQYF
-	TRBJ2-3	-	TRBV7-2	CASSYHLGTSLADTQYF
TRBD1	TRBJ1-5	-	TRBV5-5	CASSQDRAHNQPQHF
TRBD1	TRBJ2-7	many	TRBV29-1	CSVPGQGAYEQYF
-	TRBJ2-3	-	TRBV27	CASSLSNRVTQYF
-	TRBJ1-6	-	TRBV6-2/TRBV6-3	CASTDIYNSPLHF
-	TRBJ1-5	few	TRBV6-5	CASSYRVWQPQHF
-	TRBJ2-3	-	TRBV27	CASSFASPDTQYF
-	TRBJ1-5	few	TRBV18	CASSPLGLPGGNQPQHF
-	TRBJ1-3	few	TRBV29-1	CSVEVGKWGPSGNTIYF
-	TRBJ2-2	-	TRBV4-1	CASRQEGGGELFF
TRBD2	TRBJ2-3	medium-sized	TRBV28	CASDGTSGELSTDTQYF
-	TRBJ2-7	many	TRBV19	CASSILLWKEQYF
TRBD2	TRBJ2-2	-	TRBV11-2	CASSPRVAGGPGEPFF
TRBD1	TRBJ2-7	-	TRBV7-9	CASSSHRDRVYEQYF
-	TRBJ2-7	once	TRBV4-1	CASSQDSGVEQNF
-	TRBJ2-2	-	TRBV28	CASSLAAEIGGETGELFF
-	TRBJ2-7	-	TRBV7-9	CASSGPGGTYEQYF